The source of this T cell receptor (beta chain) is a study of CXCR3-negative and CXCR3-positive naive CD8 T cells. As concerns this clonotype: Antigen unknown.

The CDR3 contains 18 residues. Germline V gene lookup returns CDR1 MNHEY and CDR2 SVGEGT. cDNA libraries for TRB were generated by 5' RACE incorporating UMI labels. TCRdb re-called the 5' RACE reads and shows each CDR3 protein once, DNA omitted. This table holds about 150,000 distinct CDR3 sequences. Whole-study findings and limits: CXCR3-expressing naive cells carried TRB CDR3s more hydrophobic than those of CXCR3-negative naive cells. Much lower diversity was found in memory CD8+ cells, while both naive subsets had comparably high diversity.

Cells that were CD45RO-CCR7+CD27+CD95- constituted naive CD8+ T cells. Material for sequencing was naive CXCR3+ CD8+ T cells from blood. Subset given: CD45RO-CCR7+CD27+CD95- naive CD8+ T cells expressing CXCR3 (TNR3+). This clonotype was sampled from a human donor in good health. Some clones in this sample may be carry-over from other donors' samples. The chain uses TRBV6-2 or TRBV6-3 and TRBJ2-5; with no DNA, the TCRdb D assignment of TRBD1 cannot be verified. The CDR3 loop reads CASSWPLGTGDSGETQYF.